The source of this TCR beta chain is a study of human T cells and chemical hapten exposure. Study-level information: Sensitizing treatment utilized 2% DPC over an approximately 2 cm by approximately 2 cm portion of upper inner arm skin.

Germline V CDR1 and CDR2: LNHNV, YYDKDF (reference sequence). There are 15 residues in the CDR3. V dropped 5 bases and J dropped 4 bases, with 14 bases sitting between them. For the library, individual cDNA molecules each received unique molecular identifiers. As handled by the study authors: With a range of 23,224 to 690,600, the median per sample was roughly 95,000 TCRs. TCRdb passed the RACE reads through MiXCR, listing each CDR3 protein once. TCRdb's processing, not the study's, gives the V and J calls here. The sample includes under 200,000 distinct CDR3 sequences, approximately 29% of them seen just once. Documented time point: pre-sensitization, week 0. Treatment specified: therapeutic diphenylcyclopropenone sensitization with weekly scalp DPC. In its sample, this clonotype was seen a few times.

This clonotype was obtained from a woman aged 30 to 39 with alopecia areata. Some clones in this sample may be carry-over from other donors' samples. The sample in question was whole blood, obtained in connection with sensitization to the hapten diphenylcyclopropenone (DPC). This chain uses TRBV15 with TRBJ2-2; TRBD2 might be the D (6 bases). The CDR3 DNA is TGTGCCACCAGCGTGCGGGGTGCTTCCACCGGGGAGCTGTTTTTT. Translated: CATSVRGASTGELFF.